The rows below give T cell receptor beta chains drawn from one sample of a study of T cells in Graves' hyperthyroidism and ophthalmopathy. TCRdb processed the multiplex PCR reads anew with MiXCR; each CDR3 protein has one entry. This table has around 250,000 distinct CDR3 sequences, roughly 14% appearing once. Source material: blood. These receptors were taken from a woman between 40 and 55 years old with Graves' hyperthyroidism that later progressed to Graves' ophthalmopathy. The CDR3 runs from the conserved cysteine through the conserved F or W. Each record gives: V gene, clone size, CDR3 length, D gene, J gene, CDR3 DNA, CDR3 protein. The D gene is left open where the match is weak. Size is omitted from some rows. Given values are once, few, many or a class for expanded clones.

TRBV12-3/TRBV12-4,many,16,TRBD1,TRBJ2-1,TGTGCCAGCAGTTTAATTGGGACAGGGACCTACAATGAGCAGTTCTTC,CASSLIGTGTYNEQFF
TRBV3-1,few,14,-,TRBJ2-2,TGTGCCAGCAGCCCAAAACGGTACACCGGGGAGCTGTTTTTT,CASSPKRYTGELFF
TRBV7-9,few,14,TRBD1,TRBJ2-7,TGTGCCAGCAGCGAGACAGGGGGTCCCTACGAGCAGTACTTC,CASSETGGPYEQYF
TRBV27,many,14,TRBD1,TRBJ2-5,TGCGCCAGCAGCTTGGGACAGGGTGGAGAGACCCAGTACTTC,CASSLGQGGETQYF
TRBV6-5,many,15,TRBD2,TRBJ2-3,TGTGCCAGCAGTTACGGGGGGGTCGCCACAGATACGCAGTATTTT,CASSYGGVATDTQYF
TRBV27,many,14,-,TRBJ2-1,TGTGCCAGTCGGACGGCGATTGGGTTGGGTGAGCAGTTCTTC,CASRTAIGLGEQFF
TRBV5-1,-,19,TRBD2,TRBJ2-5,TGCGCCAGCAGCTTTCCGACCATATTCGGGACTAGCGGTAAAGAGACCCAGTACTTC,CASSFPTIFGTSGKETQYF
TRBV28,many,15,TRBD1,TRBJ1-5,TGTGCCAGCAGTACAGGGGGCGAGGGCAATCAGCCCCAGCATTTT,CASSTGGEGNQPQHF
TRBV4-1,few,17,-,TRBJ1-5,TGCGCCAGCAGCCAAGCGATTGGGTCTCGGGACAATCAGCCCCAGCATTTT,CASSQAIGSRDNQPQHF
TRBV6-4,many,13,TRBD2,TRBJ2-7,TGTGCCAGTAGGACTAGCCGTTTCCACGAGCAGTACTTC,CASRTSRFHEQYF
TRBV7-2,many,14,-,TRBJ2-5,TGTGCCAGCAGCTTAGGTCGGTACCAAGAGACCCAGTACTTC,CASSLGRYQETQYF
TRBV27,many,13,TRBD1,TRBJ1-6,TGTGCCAGCAGTTTTCAGGGGGCTTCACCCCTCCACTTT,CASSFQGASPLHF
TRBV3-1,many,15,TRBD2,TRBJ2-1,TGTGCCAGCACTCGTCAGCGGGAGACGAATGATGAGCAGTTCTTC,CASTRQRETNDEQFF
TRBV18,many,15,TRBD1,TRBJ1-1,TGTGCCAGCTCATCCAATTTAGGACAGGCCACTGAAGCTTTCTTT,CASSSNLGQATEAFF
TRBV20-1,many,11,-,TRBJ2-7,TGCAGTGGGGTGAACTCCTACGAGCAGTACTTC,CSGVNSYEQYF
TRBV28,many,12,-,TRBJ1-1,TGTGCCAGCAGTGATATGGACACTGAAGCTTTCTTT,CASSDMDTEAFF
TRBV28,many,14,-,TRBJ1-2,TGTGCCAGCACCATCCCCGGGGGGCCCTATGGCTACACCTTC,CASTIPGGPYGYTF
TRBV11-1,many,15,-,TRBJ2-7,TGTGCCAGCAGCTTAGCTGGGGTTATTTTCCACGAGCAGTACTTC,CASSLAGVIFHEQYF
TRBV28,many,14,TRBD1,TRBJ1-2,TGTGCCAGCAGTTGGACAGGGGAGGTCTATGGCTACACCTTC,CASSWTGEVYGYTF
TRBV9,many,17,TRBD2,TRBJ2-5,TGTGCCAGCAGCTCCGGACTAGCGGGAGATAGGCAAGAGACCCAGTACTTC,CASSSGLAGDRQETQYF
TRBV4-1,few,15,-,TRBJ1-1,TGCGCCAGCAGCCTCGAGGGGGGCTTGGACACTGAAGCTTTCTTT,CASSLEGGLDTEAFF
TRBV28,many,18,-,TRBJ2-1,TGTGCCAGCAGTTTAAGCCCAGGTGGAGAAAGCTCCTACAATGAGCAGTTCTTC,CASSLSPGGESSYNEQFF
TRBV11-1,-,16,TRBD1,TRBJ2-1,TGTGCCAGCAGCTTAAGGAGTGGACAGGGGGCTAGTGAGCAGTTCTTC,CASSLRSGQGASEQFF
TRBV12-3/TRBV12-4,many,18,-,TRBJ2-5,TGTGCCAGCAGTCCCCCCCCTTTGGTAACATACGGGGCGGAGACCCAGTACTTC,CASSPPPLVTYGAETQYF
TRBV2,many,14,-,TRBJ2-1,TGTGCCAGCAGTTTTGACTACTCCTACAATGAGCAGTTCTTC,CASSFDYSYNEQFF
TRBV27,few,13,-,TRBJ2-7,TGTGCCAGCAGTTTTGGCAATTCCTACAAGCAGTACTTC,CASSFGNSYKQYF
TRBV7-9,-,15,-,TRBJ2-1,TGTGCCAGCAGCTTGTCGGGCGCCGCCCACAATGAGCAGTTCTTC,CASSLSGAAHNEQFF
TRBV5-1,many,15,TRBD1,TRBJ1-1,TGCGCCAGCAGCCTTAACCGGGCAGACAGGGCTGAAGCTTTCTTT,CASSLNRADRAEAFF
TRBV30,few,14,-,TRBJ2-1,TGTGCCTGGAGTCCGTCTAGCTGGAACAATGAGCAGTTCTTC,CAWSPSSWNNEQFF
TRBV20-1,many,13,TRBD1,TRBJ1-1,TGCAGTGCCGGACAGGGGGCAATAACTGAAGCTTTCTTT,CSAGQGAITEAFF
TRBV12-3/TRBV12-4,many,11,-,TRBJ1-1,TGTGCCAGCAGAGGGGCAGCCGAAGCTTTCTTT,CASRGAAEAFF
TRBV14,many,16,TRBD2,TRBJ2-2,TGTGCCAGCAGCGAAACACCGGGACTAGCGACCGGGGAGCTGTTTTTT,CASSETPGLATGELFF
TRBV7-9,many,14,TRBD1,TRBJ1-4,TGTGCCAGCAGCTCGACAGGGGCAGGGGAAAAACTGTTTTTT,CASSSTGAGEKLFF
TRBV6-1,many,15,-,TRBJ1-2,TGTGCCAGCAGTTACGGCCGGACCACTAACTATGGCTACACCTTC,CASSYGRTTNYGYTF
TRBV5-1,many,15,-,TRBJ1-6,TGCGCCAGCAGCTTGGACCGGATGAGGAATTCACCCCTCCACTTT,CASSLDRMRNSPLHF
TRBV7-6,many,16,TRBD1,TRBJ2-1,TGTGCCAGCAGCTTAAATACAGGGGGCTACTACAATGAGCAGTTCTTC,CASSLNTGGYYNEQFF
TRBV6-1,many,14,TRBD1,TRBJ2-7,TGTGCCAGCAGGCCCTGGGACAGACCCTACGAGCAGTACTTC,CASRPWDRPYEQYF
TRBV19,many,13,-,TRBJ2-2,TGTGCCACCATTAGGATGGGCACCGGGGAGCTGTTTTTT,CATIRMGTGELFF
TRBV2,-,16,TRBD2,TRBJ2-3,TGTGCCAGCAGACCGCTAGCGGGAGGGAAAAGAGATACGCAGTATTTT,CASRPLAGGKRDTQYF
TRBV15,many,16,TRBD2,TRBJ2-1,TGTGCCACCAGCAGAGAATGGGCGGGAGATGGGAATGAGCAGTTCTTC,CATSREWAGDGNEQFF
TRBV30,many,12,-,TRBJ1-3,TGTGCCTGGAGTGTTCATGGAAACACCATATATTTT,CAWSVHGNTIYF
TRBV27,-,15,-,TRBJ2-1,TGTGCCAGCAGTTTAGCGGGGAGCCTTTACAATGAGCAGTTCTTC,CASSLAGSLYNEQFF
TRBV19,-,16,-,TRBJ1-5,TGTGCCAGTAGTATAAACAGGGCGGATTTGGGTCAGCCCCAGCATTTT,CASSINRADLGQPQHF
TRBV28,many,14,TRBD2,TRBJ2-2,TGTGCCAGCAGTTTGATCGGGAGGGACGGGGAGCTGTTTTTT,CASSLIGRDGELFF
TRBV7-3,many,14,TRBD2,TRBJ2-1,TGTGCCAGCAGCATACTAGCGGGAAACAATGAGCAGTTCTTC,CASSILAGNNEQFF
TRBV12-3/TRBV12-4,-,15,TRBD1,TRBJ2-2,TGTGCCAGCAGAAAGCCGGGACAGGGGTACGGGGAGCTGTTTTTT,CASRKPGQGYGELFF
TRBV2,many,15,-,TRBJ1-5,TGTGCCAGCCTCGAACGGCAACCTAGCAATCAGCCCCAGCATTTT,CASLERQPSNQPQHF
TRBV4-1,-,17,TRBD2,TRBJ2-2,TGCGCCAGCAGCCAAGTAAAGGCGGGGGTCTTATCTAGGGAGCTGTTTTTT,CASSQVKAGVLSRELFF
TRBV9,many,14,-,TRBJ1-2,TGTGCCAGCAGCGAGGGGAGCAACAACTATGGCTACACCTTC,CASSEGSNNYGYTF
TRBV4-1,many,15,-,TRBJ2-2,TGCGCCAGCAGCCCCCTTGCCCCGCGCCCCGGGGAGCTGTTTTTT,CASSPLAPRPGELFF
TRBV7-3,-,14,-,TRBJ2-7,TGTGCCAGCAGCCAGCTGACTAGTCTCTACGAGCAGTACTTC,CASSQLTSLYEQYF
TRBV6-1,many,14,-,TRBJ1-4,TGTGCCAGCAGTGGTTTGGACTCGGGTGAAAAACTGTTTTTT,CASSGLDSGEKLFF
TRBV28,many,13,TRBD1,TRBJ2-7,TGTGCCAGCAGTCCCGGGACAGGGTACGAGCAGTACTTC,CASSPGTGYEQYF
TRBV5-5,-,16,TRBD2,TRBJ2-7,TGTGCCAGCAGCCCGAAATTCGGGGAGGGCCTATACGAGCAGTACTTC,CASSPKFGEGLYEQYF
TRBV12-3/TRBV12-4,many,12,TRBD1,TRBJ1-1,TGTGCCAGCAGTCTGGGACAGGGACAAGCTTTCTTT,CASSLGQGQAFF
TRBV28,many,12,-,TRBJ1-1,TGTGCCAGCAGTTGGTGGGGGACTGAAGCTTTCTTT,CASSWWGTEAFF
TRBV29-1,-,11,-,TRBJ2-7,TGCAGCGTTGATTTGGGGTACGAGCAGTACTTC,CSVDLGYEQYF
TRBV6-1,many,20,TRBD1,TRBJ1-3,TGTGCCAGCATCGATAAATGGGGTTTCCGGACAGGGTACTCTGGAAACACCATATATTTT,CASIDKWGFRTGYSGNTIYF
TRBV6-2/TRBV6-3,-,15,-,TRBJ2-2,TGTGCCAGCAGTTACTCACAACGGGACACCGGGGAGCTGTTTTTT,CASSYSQRDTGELFF
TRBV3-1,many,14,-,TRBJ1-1,TGTGCCAGCACCCGAGAAGGGTGGAAAGGTGAAGCTTTCTTT,CASTREGWKGEAFF